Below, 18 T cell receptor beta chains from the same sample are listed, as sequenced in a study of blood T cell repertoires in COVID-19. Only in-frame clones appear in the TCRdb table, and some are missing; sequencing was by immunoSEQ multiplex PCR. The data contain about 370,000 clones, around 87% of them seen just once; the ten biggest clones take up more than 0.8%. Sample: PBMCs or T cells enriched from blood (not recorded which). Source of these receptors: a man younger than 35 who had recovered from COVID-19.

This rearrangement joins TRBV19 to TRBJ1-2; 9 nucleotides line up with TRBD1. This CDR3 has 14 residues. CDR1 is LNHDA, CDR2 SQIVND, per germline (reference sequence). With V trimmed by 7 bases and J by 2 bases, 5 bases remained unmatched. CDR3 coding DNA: TGTGCCAGTAAACCGGGACAGGGCAACTATGGCTACACCTTC. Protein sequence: CASKPGQGNYGYTF.

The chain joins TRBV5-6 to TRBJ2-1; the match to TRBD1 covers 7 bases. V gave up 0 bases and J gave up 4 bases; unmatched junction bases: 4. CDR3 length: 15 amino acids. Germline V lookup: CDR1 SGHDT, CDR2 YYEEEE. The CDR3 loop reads CASSLGGGQYNEQFF. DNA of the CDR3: TGTGCCAGCAGCTTGGGAGGGGGACAGTACAATGAGCAGTTCTTC.

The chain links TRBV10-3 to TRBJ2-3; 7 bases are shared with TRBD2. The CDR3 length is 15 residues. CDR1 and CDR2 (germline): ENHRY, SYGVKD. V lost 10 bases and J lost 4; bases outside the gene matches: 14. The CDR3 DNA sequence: TGTGCCACGACCCCCAGCGGGATAGTATCAGATACGCAGTATTTT. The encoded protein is CATTPSGIVSDTQYF.

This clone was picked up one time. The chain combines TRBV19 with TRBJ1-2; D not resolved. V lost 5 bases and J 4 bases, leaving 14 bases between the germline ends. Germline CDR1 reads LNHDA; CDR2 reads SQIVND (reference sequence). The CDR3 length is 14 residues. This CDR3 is CASSARRGGYGYTF. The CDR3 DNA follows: TGTGCCAGTAGTGCCCGGCGGGGAGGCTATGGCTACACCTTC.

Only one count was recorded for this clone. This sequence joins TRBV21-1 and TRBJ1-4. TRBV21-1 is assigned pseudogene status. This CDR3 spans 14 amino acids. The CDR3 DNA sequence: TGTGCCAGCAACTCGGGTGCAACTAATGAAAAACTGTTTTTT. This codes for CASNSGATNEKLFF.

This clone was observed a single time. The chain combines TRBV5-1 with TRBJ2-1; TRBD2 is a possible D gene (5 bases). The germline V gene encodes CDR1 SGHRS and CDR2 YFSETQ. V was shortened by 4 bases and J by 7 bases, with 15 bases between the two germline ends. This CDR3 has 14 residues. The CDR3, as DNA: TGCGCCAGCAGCACCAGAGGGCTGGGGAATGAGCAGTTCTTC. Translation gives CASSTRGLGNEQFF.

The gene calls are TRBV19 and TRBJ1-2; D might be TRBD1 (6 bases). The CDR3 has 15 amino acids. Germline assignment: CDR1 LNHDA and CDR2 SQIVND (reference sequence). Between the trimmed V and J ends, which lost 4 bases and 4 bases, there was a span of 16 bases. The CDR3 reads CASSTRFRDIYGYTF. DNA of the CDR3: TGTGCCAGTAGTACCCGTTTCCGGGACATCTATGGCTACACCTTC.

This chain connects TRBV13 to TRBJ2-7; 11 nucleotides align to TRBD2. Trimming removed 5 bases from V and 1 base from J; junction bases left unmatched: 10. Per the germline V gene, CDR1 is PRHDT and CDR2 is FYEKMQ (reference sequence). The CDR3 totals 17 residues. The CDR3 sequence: CASSPRLAGTGSYEQYF. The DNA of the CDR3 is TGTGCCAGCAGCCCCCGACTAGCGGGGACTGGGTCCTACGAGCAGTACTTC.

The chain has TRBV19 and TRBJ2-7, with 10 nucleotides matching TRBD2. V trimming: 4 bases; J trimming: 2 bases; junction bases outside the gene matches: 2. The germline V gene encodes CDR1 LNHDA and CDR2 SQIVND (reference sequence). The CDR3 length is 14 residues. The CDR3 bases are TGTGCCAGTAGTAGGACTAGCGGTACCTACGAGCAGTACTTC. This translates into CASSRTSGTYEQYF.

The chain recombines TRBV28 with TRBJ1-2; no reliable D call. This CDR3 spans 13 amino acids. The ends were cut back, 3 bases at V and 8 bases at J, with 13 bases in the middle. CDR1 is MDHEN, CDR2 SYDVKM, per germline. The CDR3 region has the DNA TGTGCCAGCAGTTTGAATTCGGGGAGAGGCTACACCTTC. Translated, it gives CASSLNSGRGYTF.

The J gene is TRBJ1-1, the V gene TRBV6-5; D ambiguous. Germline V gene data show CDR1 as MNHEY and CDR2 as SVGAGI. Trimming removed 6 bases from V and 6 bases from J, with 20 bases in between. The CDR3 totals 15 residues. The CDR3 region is CASRTAEQPWAEAFF. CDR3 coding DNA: TGTGCCAGCAGGACGGCGGAACAACCCTGGGCTGAAGCTTTCTTT.

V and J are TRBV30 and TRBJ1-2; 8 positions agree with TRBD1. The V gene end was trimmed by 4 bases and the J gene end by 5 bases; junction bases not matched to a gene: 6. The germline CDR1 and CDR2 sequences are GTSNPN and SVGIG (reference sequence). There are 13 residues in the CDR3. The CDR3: CAWTQGAGYGYTF. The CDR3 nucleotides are TGTGCCTGGACCCAGGGGGCAGGGTATGGCTACACCTTC.

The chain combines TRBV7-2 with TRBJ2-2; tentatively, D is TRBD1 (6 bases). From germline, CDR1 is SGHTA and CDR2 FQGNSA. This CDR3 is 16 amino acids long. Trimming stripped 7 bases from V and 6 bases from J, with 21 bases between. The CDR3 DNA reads TGTGCCAGCACCCTGGTCGGCAGGGGACGTGCCGGGGAGCTGTTTTTT. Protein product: CASTLVGRGRAGELFF.

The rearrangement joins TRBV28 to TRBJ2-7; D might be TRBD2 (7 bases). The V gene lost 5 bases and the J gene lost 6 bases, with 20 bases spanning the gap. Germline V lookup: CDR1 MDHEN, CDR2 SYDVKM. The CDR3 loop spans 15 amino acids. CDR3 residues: CASSGPGGLMGEQYF. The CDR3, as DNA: TGTGCCAGCAGTGGCCCCGGGGGGCTGATGGGCGAGCAGTACTTC.

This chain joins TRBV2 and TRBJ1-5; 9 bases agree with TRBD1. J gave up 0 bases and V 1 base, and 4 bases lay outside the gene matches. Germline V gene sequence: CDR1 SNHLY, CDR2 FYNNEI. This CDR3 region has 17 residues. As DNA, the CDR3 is TGTGCCAGCAGTGAAGGGACAGGGGTCTATAGCAATCAGCCCCAGCATTTT. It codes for CASSEGTGVYSNQPQHF.

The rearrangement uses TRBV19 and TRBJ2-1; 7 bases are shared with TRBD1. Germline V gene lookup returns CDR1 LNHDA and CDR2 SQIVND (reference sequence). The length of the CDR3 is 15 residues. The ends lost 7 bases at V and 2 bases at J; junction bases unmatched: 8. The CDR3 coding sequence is TGTGCCAGTATCAGGACAGGTGGAGCCTACAATGAGCAGTTCTTC. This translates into CASIRTGGAYNEQFF.

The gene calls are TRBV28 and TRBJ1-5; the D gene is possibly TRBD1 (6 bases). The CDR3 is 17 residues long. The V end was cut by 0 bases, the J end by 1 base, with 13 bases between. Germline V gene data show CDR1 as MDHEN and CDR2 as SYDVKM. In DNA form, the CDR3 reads TGTGCCAGCAGTTTATGGTCCCTGGGGGCCAGCAATCAGCCCCAGCATTTT. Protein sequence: CASSLWSLGASNQPQHF.

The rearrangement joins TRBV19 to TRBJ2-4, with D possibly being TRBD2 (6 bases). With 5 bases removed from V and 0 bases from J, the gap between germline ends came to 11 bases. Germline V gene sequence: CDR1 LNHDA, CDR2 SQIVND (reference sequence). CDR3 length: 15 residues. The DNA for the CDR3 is TGTGCCAGTAGTCTCCGGGACTTAGCCAAAAACATTCAGTACTTC. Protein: CASSLRDLAKNIQYF.